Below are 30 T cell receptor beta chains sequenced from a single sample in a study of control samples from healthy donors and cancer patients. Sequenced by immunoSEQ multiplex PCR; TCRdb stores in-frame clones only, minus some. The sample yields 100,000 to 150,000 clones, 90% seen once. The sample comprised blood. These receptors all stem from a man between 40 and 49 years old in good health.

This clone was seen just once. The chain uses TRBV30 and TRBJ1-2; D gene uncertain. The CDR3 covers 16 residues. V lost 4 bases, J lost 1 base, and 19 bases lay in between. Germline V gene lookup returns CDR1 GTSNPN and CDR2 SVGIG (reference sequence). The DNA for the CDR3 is TGTGCCTGGAAGTACGGCCGCCTCACATATAACTATGGCTACACCTTC. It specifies CAWKYGRLTYNYGYTF.

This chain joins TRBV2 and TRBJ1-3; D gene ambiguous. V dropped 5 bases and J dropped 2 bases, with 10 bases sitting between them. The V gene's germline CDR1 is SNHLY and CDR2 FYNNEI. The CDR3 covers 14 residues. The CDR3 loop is CASSSRSPGNTIYF. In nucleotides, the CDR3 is TGTGCCAGCAGTTCCCGGAGTCCTGGAAACACCATATATTTT.

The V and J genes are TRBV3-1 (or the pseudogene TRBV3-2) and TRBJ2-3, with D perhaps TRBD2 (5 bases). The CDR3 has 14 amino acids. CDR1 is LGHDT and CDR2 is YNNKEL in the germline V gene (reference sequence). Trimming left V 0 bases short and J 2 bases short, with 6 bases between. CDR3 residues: CASSQDLATDTQYF. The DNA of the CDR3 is TGTGCCAGCAGCCAAGACCTAGCCACAGATACGCAGTATTTT.

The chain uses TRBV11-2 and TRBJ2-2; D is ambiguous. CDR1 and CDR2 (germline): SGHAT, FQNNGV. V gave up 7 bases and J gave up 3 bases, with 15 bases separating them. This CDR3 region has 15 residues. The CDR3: CASTEITPHTGELFF. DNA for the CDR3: TGTGCCAGCACGGAAATTACCCCCCACACCGGGGAGCTGTTTTTT.

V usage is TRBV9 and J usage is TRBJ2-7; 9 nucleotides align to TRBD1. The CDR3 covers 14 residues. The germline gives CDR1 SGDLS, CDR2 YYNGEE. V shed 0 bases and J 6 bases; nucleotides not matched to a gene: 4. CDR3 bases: TGTGCCAGCAGCGTAGCCGGACAGGGGACCGAGCAGTACTTC. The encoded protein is CASSVAGQGTEQYF.

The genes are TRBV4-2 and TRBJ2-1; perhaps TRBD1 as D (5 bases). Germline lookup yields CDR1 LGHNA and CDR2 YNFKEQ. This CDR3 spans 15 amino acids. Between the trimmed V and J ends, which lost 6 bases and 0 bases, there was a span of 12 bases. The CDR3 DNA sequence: TGTGCCAGCAGAATACAGGCTAGCTCCTACAATGAGCAGTTCTTC. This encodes CASRIQASSYNEQFF.

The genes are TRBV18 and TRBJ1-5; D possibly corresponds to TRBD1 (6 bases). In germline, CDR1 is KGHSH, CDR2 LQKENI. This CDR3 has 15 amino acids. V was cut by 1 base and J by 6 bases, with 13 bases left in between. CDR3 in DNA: TGTGCCAGCTCACCACTGGGGGGCGCGGGTCAGCCCCAGCATTTT. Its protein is CASSPLGGAGQPQHF.

Written as DNA, the CDR3 is TGCAGCGTTCCGTCGGGTTTAAACTATGGCTACACCTTC. Its translation: CSVPSGLNYGYTF. The V and J genes are TRBV29-1 and TRBJ1-2, with D unclear. There are 13 residues in the CDR3. Trimming took 5 bases from V and 2 from J, leaving 12 bases between them. CDR1 and CDR2 from the germline V gene are SQVTM and ANQGSEA.

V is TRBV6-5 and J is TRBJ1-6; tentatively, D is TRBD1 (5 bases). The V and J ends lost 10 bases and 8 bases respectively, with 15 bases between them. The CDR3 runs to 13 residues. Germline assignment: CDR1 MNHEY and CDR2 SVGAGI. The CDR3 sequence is CAIAGTSDSPLHF. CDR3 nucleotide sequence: TGTGCCATCGCCGGGACCAGTGATTCACCCCTCCACTTT.

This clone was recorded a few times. The CDR3 spells CASSFRTGGNSPLHF. The CDR3 DNA reads TGCGCCAGCAGCTTCCGGACAGGGGGTAATTCACCCCTCCACTTT. The chain uses TRBV5-1 and TRBJ1-6; 10 bases fit TRBD1. Trimming removed 2 bases from V and 6 bases from J; junction bases left unmatched: 2. CDR1 is SGHRS, CDR2 YFSETQ, per germline. The CDR3 extends over 15 amino acids.

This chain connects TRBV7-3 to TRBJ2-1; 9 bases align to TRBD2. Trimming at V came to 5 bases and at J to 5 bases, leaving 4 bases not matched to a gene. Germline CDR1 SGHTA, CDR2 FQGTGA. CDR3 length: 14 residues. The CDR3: CASSVAGAHNEQFF. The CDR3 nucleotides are TGTGCCAGCAGCGTAGCGGGGGCCCACAATGAGCAGTTCTTC. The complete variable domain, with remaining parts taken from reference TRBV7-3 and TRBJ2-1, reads GAGVSQTPSNKVTEKGKYVELRCDPISGHTALYWYRQSLGQGPEFLIYFQGTGAADDSGLPNDRFFAVRPEGSVSTLKIQRTERGDSAVYLCASSVAGAHNEQFFGPGTRLTVL.

Here the CDR3 reads CASSPGAGNTIYF. The CDR3 region has the DNA TGTGCCAGCTCACCAGGGGCTGGAAACACCATATATTTT. The rearrangement uses TRBV18 and TRBJ1-3; D not certain. From germline, CDR1 is KGHSH and CDR2 LQKENI. The V and J ends lost 2 bases and 2 bases respectively, with 4 bases between them. The CDR3 totals 13 residues.

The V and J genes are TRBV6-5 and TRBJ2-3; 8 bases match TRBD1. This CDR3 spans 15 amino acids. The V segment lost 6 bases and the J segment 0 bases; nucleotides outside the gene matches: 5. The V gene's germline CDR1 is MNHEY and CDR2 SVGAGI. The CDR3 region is CASSDRGFSTDTQYF. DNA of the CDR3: TGTGCCAGCAGCGACAGGGGCTTTAGCACAGATACGCAGTATTTT.

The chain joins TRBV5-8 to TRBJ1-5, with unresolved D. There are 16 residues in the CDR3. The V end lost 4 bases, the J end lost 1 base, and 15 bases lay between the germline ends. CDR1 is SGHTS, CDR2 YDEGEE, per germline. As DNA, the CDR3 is TGTGCCAGCAGCCCGGCGGAGGCACGCAGCAATCAGCCCCAGCATTTT. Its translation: CASSPAEARSNQPQHF. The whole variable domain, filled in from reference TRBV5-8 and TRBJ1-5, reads EAGVTQSPTHLIKTRGQQATLRCSPISGHTSVYWYQQALGLGLQFLLWYDEGEERNRGNFPPRFSGRQFPNYSSELNVNALELEDSALYLCASSPAEARSNQPQHFGDGTRLSIL.

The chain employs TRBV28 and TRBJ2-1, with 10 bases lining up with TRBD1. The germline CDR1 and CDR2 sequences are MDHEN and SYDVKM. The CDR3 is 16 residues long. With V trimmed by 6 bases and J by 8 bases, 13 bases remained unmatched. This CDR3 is CASSPVGDRGRYEQFF. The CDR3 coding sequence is TGTGCCAGCAGCCCGGTGGGGGACAGGGGACGGTATGAGCAGTTCTTC.

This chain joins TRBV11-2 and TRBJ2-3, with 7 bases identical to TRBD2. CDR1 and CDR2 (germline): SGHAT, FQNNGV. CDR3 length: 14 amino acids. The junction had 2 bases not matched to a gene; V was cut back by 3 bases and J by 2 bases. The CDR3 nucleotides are TGTGCCAGCAGCTTCGGGGGGAACACAGATACGCAGTATTTT. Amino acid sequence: CASSFGGNTDTQYF.

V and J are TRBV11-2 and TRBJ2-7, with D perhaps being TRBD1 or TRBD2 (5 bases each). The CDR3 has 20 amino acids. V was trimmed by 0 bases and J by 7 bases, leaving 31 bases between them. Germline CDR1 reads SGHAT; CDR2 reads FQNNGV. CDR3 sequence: CASSLDLKGPGTYTRGEQYF. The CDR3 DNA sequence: TGTGCCAGCAGCTTAGATCTAAAAGGGCCCGGGACCTACACTAGGGGTGAGCAGTACTTC.

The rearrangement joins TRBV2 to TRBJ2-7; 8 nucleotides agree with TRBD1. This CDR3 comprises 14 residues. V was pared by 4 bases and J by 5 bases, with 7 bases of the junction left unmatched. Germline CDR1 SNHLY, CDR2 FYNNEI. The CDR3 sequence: CASSARQGSDEQYF. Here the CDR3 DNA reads TGTGCCAGCAGTGCCCGACAGGGGTCCGACGAGCAGTACTTC.

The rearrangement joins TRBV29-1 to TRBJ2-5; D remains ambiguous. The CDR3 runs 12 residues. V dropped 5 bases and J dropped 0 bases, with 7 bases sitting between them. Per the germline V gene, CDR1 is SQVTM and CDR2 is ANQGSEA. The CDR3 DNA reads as TGCAGCGTTAGACGGAACCAAGAGACCCAGTACTTC. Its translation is CSVRRNQETQYF.

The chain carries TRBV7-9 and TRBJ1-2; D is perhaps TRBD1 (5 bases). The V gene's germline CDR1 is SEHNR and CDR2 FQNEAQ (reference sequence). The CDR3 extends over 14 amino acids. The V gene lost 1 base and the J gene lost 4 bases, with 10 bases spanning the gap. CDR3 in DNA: TGTGCCAGCAGCTTAGGTGGTCAGGGCTATGGCTACACCTTC. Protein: CASSLGGQGYGYTF.

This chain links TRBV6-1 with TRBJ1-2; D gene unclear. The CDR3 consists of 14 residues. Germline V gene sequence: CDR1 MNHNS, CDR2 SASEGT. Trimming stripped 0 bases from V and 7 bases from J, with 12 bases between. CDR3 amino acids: CASSEAWGGGGYTF. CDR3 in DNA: TGTGCCAGCAGTGAAGCCTGGGGAGGAGGTGGCTACACCTTC.

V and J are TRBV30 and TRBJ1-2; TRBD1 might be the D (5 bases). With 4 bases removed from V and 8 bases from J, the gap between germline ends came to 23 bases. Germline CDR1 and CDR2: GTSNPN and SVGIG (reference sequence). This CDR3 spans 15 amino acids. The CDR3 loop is CAWTLNVGLVRGYTF. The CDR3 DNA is TGTGCCTGGACCCTCAATGTGGGGCTGGTGAGAGGCTACACCTTC.

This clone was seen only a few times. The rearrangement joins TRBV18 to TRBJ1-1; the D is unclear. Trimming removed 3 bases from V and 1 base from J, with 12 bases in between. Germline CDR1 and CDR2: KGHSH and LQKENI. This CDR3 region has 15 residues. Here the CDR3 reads CASSPFKVGNTEAFF. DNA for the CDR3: TGTGCCAGCTCACCCTTCAAGGTCGGGAACACTGAAGCTTTCTTT.

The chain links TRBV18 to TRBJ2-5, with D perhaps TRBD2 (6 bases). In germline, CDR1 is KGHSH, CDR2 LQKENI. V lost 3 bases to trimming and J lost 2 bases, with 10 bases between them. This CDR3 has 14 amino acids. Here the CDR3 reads CASSPVAGQETQYF. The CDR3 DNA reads TGTGCCAGCTCACCTGTTGCGGGGCAAGAGACCCAGTACTTC.

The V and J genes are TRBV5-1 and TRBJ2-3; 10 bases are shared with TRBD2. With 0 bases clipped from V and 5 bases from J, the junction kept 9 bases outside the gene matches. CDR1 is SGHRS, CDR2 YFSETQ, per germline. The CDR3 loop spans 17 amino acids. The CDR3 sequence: CASSLAGSGGARDTQYF. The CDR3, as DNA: TGCGCCAGCAGCTTGGCCGGGAGCGGGGGGGCCAGAGATACGCAGTATTTT. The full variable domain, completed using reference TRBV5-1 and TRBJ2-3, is KAGVTQTPRYLIKTRGQQVTLSCSPISGHRSVSWYQQTPGQGLQFLFEYFSETQRNKGNFPGRFSGRQFSNSRSEMNVSTLELGDSALYLCASSLAGSGGARDTQYFGPGTRLTVL.

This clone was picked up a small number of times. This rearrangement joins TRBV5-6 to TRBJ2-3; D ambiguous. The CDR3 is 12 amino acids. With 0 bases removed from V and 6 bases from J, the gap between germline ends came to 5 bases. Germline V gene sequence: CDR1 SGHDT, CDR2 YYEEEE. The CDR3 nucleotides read TGTGCCAGCAGCTTGGGTCGGGATACGCAGTATTTT. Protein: CASSLGRDTQYF.

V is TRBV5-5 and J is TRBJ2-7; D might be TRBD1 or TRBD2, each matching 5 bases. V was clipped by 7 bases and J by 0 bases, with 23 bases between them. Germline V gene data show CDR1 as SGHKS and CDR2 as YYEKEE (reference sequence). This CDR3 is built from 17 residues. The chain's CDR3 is CASRYNSGTESSYEQYF. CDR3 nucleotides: TGTGCCAGCCGATATAATTCCGGGACCGAGAGCTCCTACGAGCAGTACTTC.

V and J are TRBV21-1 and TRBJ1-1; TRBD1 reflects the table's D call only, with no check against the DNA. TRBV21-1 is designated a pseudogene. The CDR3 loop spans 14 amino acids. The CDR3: CASSKEEQGFEAFF. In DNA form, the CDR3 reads TGTGCCAGCAGCAAGGAGGAACAGGGATTTGAAGCTTTCTTT.

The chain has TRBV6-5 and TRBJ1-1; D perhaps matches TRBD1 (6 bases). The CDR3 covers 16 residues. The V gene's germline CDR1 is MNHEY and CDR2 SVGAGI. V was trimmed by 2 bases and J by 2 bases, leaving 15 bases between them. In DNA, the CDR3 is TGTGCCAGCAGTTACCCGAGACGGACAGACAACACTGAAGCTTTCTTT. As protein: CASSYPRRTDNTEAFF.

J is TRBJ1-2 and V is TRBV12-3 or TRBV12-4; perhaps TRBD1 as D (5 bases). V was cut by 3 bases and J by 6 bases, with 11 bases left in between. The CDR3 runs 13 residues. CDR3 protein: CASSFTGVNGYTF. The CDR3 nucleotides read TGTGCCAGCAGTTTCACGGGGGTAAATGGCTACACCTTC.